These T cell receptor beta chains were read from a single sample in a study of T cell responses to AZD1222 COVID-19 vaccine. Measured with immunoSEQ multiplex PCR; TCRdb has only the in-frame clones, and not every one. This sample yields about 150,000 clones, of which approximately 88% are seen a single time; about 3.3% belongs to the top ten. Sequenced material: peripheral blood, taken on day 0 of MenACWY control vaccination. The receptors stem from an adult in good health. Both conserved end residues are part of each CDR3. The order of the fields is D gene, J gene, V gene, clone size, CDR3 DNA, CDR3 protein. D genes are given only for firm matches. Rows give clone size only sometimes, using once, few, many, or a class for an expanded clone.

TRBD2 TRBJ2-7 TRBV11-3 . TGTGCCAGCAGCTTAGGGCTAGCGGGGTACGAGCAGTACTTC CASSLGLAGYEQYF
TRBD1 TRBJ2-4 TRBV11-2 . TGTGCCAGCAGCTTAGGCGAGGGGGCGTTTGGGGACATTCAGTACTTC CASSLGEGAFGDIQYF
. TRBJ1-2 TRBV5-1 . TGCGCCAGCAGCCCGGGCAGGGACTATGGCTACACCTTC CASSPGRDYGYTF
TRBD1 TRBJ2-7 TRBV19 . TGTGCCAGTAGTGAGGACAGGTGGTCCTACGAGCAGTACTTC CASSEDRWSYEQYF
. TRBJ1-2 TRBV4-3 . TGCGCCAGCAGCGCCGGCTTACAGGGAGGAGTCTATGGCTACACCTTC CASSAGLQGGVYGYTF
. TRBJ1-1 TRBV7-6 . TGTGCCAGCAGCACTGCTCGGCAGTATGAAGCTTTCTTT CASSTARQYEAFF
. TRBJ2-1 TRBV5-4 . TGTGCCAGCAGCCTCCCTAAGGTGGGGGGCTACAATGAGCAGTTCTTC CASSLPKVGGYNEQFF
. TRBJ1-1 TRBV19 . TGTGCCAGTAACCGAGAGGGGGACACTGAAGCTTTCTTT CASNREGDTEAFF
. TRBJ1-5 TRBV6-2/TRBV6-3 . TGTGCCAGCAGTTCTAAACCGGGCACCAGGGGTCAGCCCCAGCATTTT CASSSKPGTRGQPQHF
. TRBJ2-7 TRBV5-1 . TGCGCCAGCAGCATCGGCGGGGGACAGAGCTCCTACGAGCAGTACTTC CASSIGGGQSSYEQYF
. TRBJ1-2 TRBV3-1/TRBV3-2 . TGTGCCAGCAGCCAAGGAACAGGCTATAACTATGGCTACACCTTC CASSQGTGYNYGYTF
. TRBJ2-3 TRBV5-1 . TGCGCCAGCAGTGTTAGCGGACGCACAGATACGCAGTATTTT CASSVSGRTDTQYF
TRBD1 TRBJ1-5 TRBV5-5 . TGTGCCAGCAGCTTTGGGCAGGGGGCCTTTAGCAATCAGCCCCAGCATTTT CASSFGQGAFSNQPQHF
. TRBJ1-4 TRBV5-6 . TGTGCCAGCAGCTTACGGCAGTTTAATGAAAAACTGTTTTTT CASSLRQFNEKLFF
. TRBJ2-5 TRBV7-2 . TGTGCCAGCAGCCAAACAGGGTATCTGGAGACCCAGTACTTC CASSQTGYLETQYF
TRBD1 TRBJ2-6 TRBV27 once TGTGCCAGCAGGGCACAGGGGGCTGGGGCCAACGTCCTGACTTTC CASRAQGAGANVLTF
TRBD1 TRBJ1-2 TRBV6-5 . TGTGCCAGCAGTTACTCCTCCGGGACAGTTTTCTACACCTTC CASSYSSGTVFYTF
. TRBJ1-3 TRBV6-4 . TGTGCCAGCAGTGGACAGACTAAAAACACCATATATTTT CASSGQTKNTIYF
TRBD1 TRBJ1-4 TRBV14 . TGTGCCAGCAGCCCCGGACAGGCACCGTCTAATGAAAAACTGTTTTTT CASSPGQAPSNEKLFF
. TRBJ1-2 TRBV30 . TGTGCCTGGAGTAGGAGAGCCTATGGCTACACCTTC CAWSRRAYGYTF
. TRBJ2-3 TRBV7-2 . TGTGCCAGCAGCTTAGGGGGGGCGCAGTATTTT CASSLGGAQYF
. TRBJ1-5 TRBV30 . TGTGCCTGGAGTGGGGGCGAGGATCAGCCCCAGCATTTT CAWSGGEDQPQHF
. TRBJ1-3 TRBV4-3 once TGCGCCAGCAGCCAGTTTGGGCGGGACATTGGAAACACCATATATTTT CASSQFGRDIGNTIYF
. TRBJ2-2 TRBV7-3 . TGTGCCAGCAGCTCCGAACCTCCCGGGGAGCTGTTTTTT CASSSEPPGELFF
TRBD1 TRBJ2-5 TRBV2 . TGTGCCAGCCGAGCAATGACAGGGGGGCAAGAGACCCAGTACTTC CASRAMTGGQETQYF
TRBD1 TRBJ1-2 TRBV28 once TGTGCCAGCAGTTTTCTTGGACAGGGGAATTCCTATGGCTACACCTTC CASSFLGQGNSYGYTF
. TRBJ1-1 TRBV5-1 . TGCGCCAGCAGCTTTGTCCGGATGAACACTGAAGCTTTCTTT CASSFVRMNTEAFF
. TRBJ1-1 TRBV18 . TGTGCCAGCTCGGCCGGGACGACGAACACTGAAGCTTTCTTT CASSAGTTNTEAFF
TRBD2 TRBJ2-2 TRBV7-2 once TGTGCCAGCAGCTTAGGGCTAGCGGGGATGAACACCGGGGAGCTGTTTTTT CASSLGLAGMNTGELFF
TRBD1 TRBJ1-4 TRBV5-5 . TGTGCCAGCAGCATCCAGACAGGGGTGGGGGAAAAACTGTTTTTT CASSIQTGVGEKLFF
. TRBJ1-1 TRBV20-1 . TGCAGTGCTAGAACCAAGGCTGAAGCTTTCTTT CSARTKAEAFF
. TRBJ1-5 TRBV6-6 . TGTGCCAGCACCAAGGGGAGTCAGCCCCAGCATTTT CASTKGSQPQHF
. TRBJ2-3 TRBV19 once TGTGCCAGTAGTATCTCTGGACTCCCCGGATACACAGATACGCAGTATTTT CASSISGLPGYTDTQYF
. TRBJ2-1 TRBV7-3 . TGTGCCAGCAGCCGCGGCGGGGGCGGGAACAATGAGCAGTTCTTC CASSRGGGGNNEQFF
TRBD1 TRBJ1-2 TRBV5-4 . TGTGCCAGCAGCTGGACAGGGGGCGTTTATGGCTACACCTTC CASSWTGGVYGYTF
. TRBJ2-7 TRBV5-1 . TGCGCCAGCAGCTTGGGACCCCGTAGTCACGAGCAGTACTTC CASSLGPRSHEQYF
TRBD1 TRBJ1-1 TRBV7-3 once TGTGCCAGCAGCTTACTTGGACAGGGGATTACTGAAGCTTTCTTT CASSLLGQGITEAFF
. TRBJ1-5 TRBV19 . TGTGCCAGTAGTATAACCCCGAGTAGCAATCAGCCCCAGCATTTT CASSITPSSNQPQHF
. TRBJ2-5 TRBV6-2/TRBV6-3 . TGTGCCAGCAGTCCCAGGACGTACCAAGAGACCCAGTACTTC CASSPRTYQETQYF
. TRBJ2-7 TRBV29-1 . TGCAGCGGGCTTACAGGGTCCGGCCGCGAGCAGTACTTC CSGLTGSGREQYF
. TRBJ1-2 TRBV4-1 . TGCGCCAGCAGCCAAGCGTGGAGGGGCAACTATGGCTACACCTTC CASSQAWRGNYGYTF
. TRBJ1-2 TRBV5-8 once TGTGCCAGCAGCTTATCAGCGACCTATGGCTACACCTTC CASSLSATYGYTF
. TRBJ1-5 TRBV2 . TGTGCCAGCAGTGGGGGGGGGCTGACTAGCAATCAGCCCCAGCATTTT CASSGGGLTSNQPQHF
. TRBJ1-4 TRBV5-4 . TGTGCCAGCACTTACGGAGGGGGGGCTGGAGCGGAAAAACTGTTTTTT CASTYGGGAGAEKLFF
TRBD2 TRBJ2-7 TRBV7-9 . TGTGCCAGCAGCTTAAGGCGGGAGGGCGACTACGAGCAGTACTTC CASSLRREGDYEQYF
TRBD2 TRBJ2-7 TRBV19 . TGTGCCAGTAGCCCTCTAGCGGGAGCCTACGAGCAGTACTTC CASSPLAGAYEQYF
TRBD1 TRBJ2-5 TRBV5-1 . TGCGCCAGCAGCTTCGGGACAGGCCAAGAGACCCAGTACTTC CASSFGTGQETQYF
. TRBJ1-3 TRBV5-1 . TGCGCCAGCAGCTTGTCCGGGGGGACTGGAAACACCATATATTTT CASSLSGGTGNTIYF
. TRBJ2-1 TRBV28 . TGTGCCATCCTAAACAGGTGGAGCTCCTACAATGAGCAGTTCTTC CAILNRWSSYNEQFF
TRBD1 TRBJ2-7 TRBV4-1 . TGCGCCAGCAGCCAACTACCGGGACAGGGAGCCTACGAGCAGTACTTC CASSQLPGQGAYEQYF
. TRBJ1-5 TRBV7-2 . TGTGCCAGCAGCTTTTCCAGGGATGACAATCAGCCCCAGCATTTT CASSFSRDDNQPQHF
. TRBJ1-3 TRBV25-1 . TGTGCCAGCAGTGAATCCTTTTCGACAGCCAGCTCTGGAAACACCATATATTTT CASSESFSTASSGNTIYF
. TRBJ1-4 TRBV4-1 . TGCGCCAGCAGCTCACCGTTGGCGACTAATGAAAAACTGTTTTTT CASSSPLATNEKLFF